The 20 T cell receptor beta chains given below trace back to one sample, sequenced in a study of a mutant IDH1 vaccine in newly diagnosed glioma. TCRdb's copy holds only in-frame clones and misses some; the assay was immunoSEQ multiplex PCR. The sample has some 90,000 clones, roughly four fifths seen once. Time point noted: baseline, week 1 (first vaccination visit). Treatment of the sample: pre-vaccination baseline after standard-of-care therapy. This specimen consisted of PBMCs, obtained from a glioma patient treated with radiotherapy, temozolomide or both. The origin of the receptors is a man aged 35 to 55 with glioma. Some clones in this sample may be carry-over from other donors' samples.

The genes are TRBV14 and TRBJ1-2, with 9 bases identical to TRBD1. Germline values: CDR1 SGHDN, CDR2 FVKESK. J was trimmed by 10 bases and V by 8 bases; bases with no gene match: 8. The CDR3 runs 12 residues. The CDR3, as DNA: TGTGCCAGCGCAGGACAGGGGCCGTACTACACCTTC. Its protein product is CASAGQGPYYTF. Filled out from reference TRBV14 and TRBJ1-2, the complete variable domain reads EAGVTQFPSHSVIEKGQTVTLRCDPISGHDNLYWYRRVMGKEIKFLLHFVKESKQDESGMPNNRFLAERTGGTYSTLKVQPAELEDSGVYFCASAGQGPYYTFGSGTRLTVV.

The chain recombines TRBV21-1 with TRBJ1-5. TRBV21-1 corresponds to a pseudogene. This CDR3 comprises 15 residues. The CDR3 DNA follows: TGTGCCAGCAGCATTTATAGAGGGGCCAATCAGCCCCAGCATTTT. Amino acids: CASSIYRGANQPQHF.

The chain uses TRBV30 and TRBJ1-2; D is unclear. The germline V gene encodes CDR1 GTSNPN and CDR2 SVGIG (reference sequence). The CDR3 extends over 12 amino acids. Trimming pared 5 bases from V and 1 base from J, leaving 8 bases between. Here the CDR3 reads CAWSLRNYGYTF. The CDR3, as DNA: TGTGCCTGGTCCTTGCGTAACTATGGCTACACCTTC.

The V and J genes are TRBV6-6 and TRBJ2-5, with D maybe TRBD2 (7 bases). In germline, CDR1 is MNHNY, CDR2 SVGAGI (reference sequence). The CDR3 runs 14 residues. Trimming removed 2 bases at V and 4 bases at J, with 11 bases between. For the CDR3, the DNA is TGTGCCAGCAGTTACAGGGGGGGGTTAGAGACCCAGTACTTC. Amino acid sequence: CASSYRGGLETQYF.

This sequence joins TRBV10-3 and TRBJ1-4; TRBD1 matches at 7 bases. The CDR3 has 14 amino acids. CDR1 is ENHRY, CDR2 SYGVKD, per germline. The ends lost 6 bases at V and 4 bases at J; junction bases unmatched: 5. The CDR3 DNA follows: TGTGCCATCAGCCCGGGACAGATTAATGAAAAACTGTTTTTT. Amino acid sequence: CAISPGQINEKLFF.

This chain links TRBV5-1 with TRBJ2-7; 12 bases fit TRBD2. With V trimmed by 3 bases and J by 4 bases, 5 bases remained unmatched. Germline V gene lookup returns CDR1 SGHRS and CDR2 YFSETQ. CDR3 size: 15 residues. Written as DNA, the CDR3 is TGCGCCAGCAGCTGGGGGCTAGCGGGGGGGTACGAGCAGTACTTC. This codes for CASSWGLAGGYEQYF.

The chain links TRBV9 to TRBJ2-7, with 7 bases aligning to TRBD1. With V trimmed by 0 bases and J by 2 bases, 5 bases remained unmatched. In germline, CDR1 is SGDLS, CDR2 YYNGEE. The CDR3 runs 15 residues. For the CDR3, the DNA is TGTGCCAGCAGCGTAGGGGAGACAGGGACCTACGAGCAGTACTTC. Translation gives CASSVGETGTYEQYF.

The V gene is TRBV10-2, the J gene TRBJ2-1; D gene unclear. Germline CDR1 is WSHSY and CDR2 is SAAADI. The CDR3 covers 14 residues. V lost 9 bases and J 2 bases, leaving 14 bases between the germline ends. CDR3 sequence reads: CASYPERTYNEQFF. The CDR3 DNA follows: TGCGCCAGTTACCCAGAGAGGACCTACAATGAGCAGTTCTTC.

As to this clone: The sample holds other DNA sequences that translate to the same CDR3. V and J are TRBV10-3 and TRBJ1-1, with unresolved D. This CDR3 has 11 residues. Germline-derived CDR1 and CDR2 are ENHRY and SYGVKD. The V end lost 8 bases, the J end lost 0 bases, and 4 bases lay between the germline ends. The CDR3 region has the DNA TGTGCCATCCGGGTGAACACTGAAGCTTTCTTT. It translates to CAIRVNTEAFF.

The chain couples TRBV6-5 to TRBJ2-5; D perhaps matches TRBD2 (6 bases). The CDR3 covers 16 residues. Germline CDR1 reads MNHEY; CDR2 reads SVGAGI. Trimming stripped 0 bases from V and 5 bases from J, with 16 bases between. In nucleotides, the CDR3 is TGTGCCAGCAGTTACTCGATCGTGCAGGAGGGGGAGACCCAGTACTTC. Translated, it gives CASSYSIVQEGETQYF.

The chain uses TRBV4-3 and TRBJ2-7, with D possibly being TRBD1 (5 bases). The CDR3 is 14 amino acids. Germline CDR1 is LGHNA and CDR2 is YSLEER. Trimming cost V 2 bases and J 2 bases, with 10 bases left between them. The CDR3 DNA sequence: TGCGCCAGCAGCCAATCTAGGACAACCTACGAGCAGTACTTC. This translates into CASSQSRTTYEQYF.

This clone occurred once. Other nucleotide sequences in the sample specify the same CDR3. This rearrangement joins TRBV5-6 to TRBJ1-3, with no clear D. Trimming cost V 1 base and J 1 base, with 9 bases left between them. The CDR3 is 15 residues long. The V gene's germline CDR1 is SGHDT and CDR2 YYEEEE. Here the CDR3 reads CASSLFGGSGNTIYF. CDR3 bases: TGTGCCAGCAGCTTGTTTGGAGGATCTGGAAACACCATATATTTT.

The rearrangement uses TRBV25-1 and TRBJ2-7, with D uncertain. The germline gives CDR1 MGHDK, CDR2 SYGVNS. The CDR3 sequence is 14 residues long. V lost 6 bases to trimming and J lost 5 bases, with 17 bases between them. DNA for the CDR3: TGTGCCAGCAGGACGCCGCTCAACCCCAACGAGCAGTACTTC. Residues: CASRTPLNPNEQYF.

This chain links TRBV5-1 with TRBJ2-7; possibly TRBD1 for D (5 bases). The germline CDR1 and CDR2 sequences are SGHRS and YFSETQ. Deletions cut 4 bases from V and 4 bases from J, with 18 bases between. The CDR3 sequence is 15 residues long. The CDR3 sequence is CASSPEPQGRYEQYF. CDR3 bases: TGCGCCAGCAGCCCCGAACCTCAGGGTCGGTACGAGCAGTACTTC.

The genes are TRBV10-3 and TRBJ1-5; D is ambiguous. The CDR3 runs to 13 residues. Per the germline V gene, CDR1 is ENHRY and CDR2 is SYGVKD. Trimming removed 2 bases at V and 6 bases at J, with 8 bases between. The CDR3 nucleotides read TGTGCCATCAGTGAGGGCCAAGGTCAGCCCCAGCATTTT. Translation: CAISEGQGQPQHF.

This clone appeared a single time. V usage is TRBV14 and J usage is TRBJ1-4; the D is unclear. CDR1 is SGHDN, CDR2 FVKESK, per germline. Trimming took off 2 bases at V and 0 bases at J, with 7 bases between the two ends. There are 15 residues in the CDR3. In nucleotides, the CDR3 is TGTGCCAGCAGCCAACAGCAAGCAACTAATGAAAAACTGTTTTTT. Translation: CASSQQQATNEKLFF.

The J gene is TRBJ1-5, the V gene TRBV4-1, with no clear D. The V end lost 1 base, the J end lost 1 base, and 14 bases lay between the germline ends. The CDR3 contains 17 residues. CDR1 is MGHRA and CDR2 is YSYEKL in the germline V gene. The CDR3 reads CASSQGVGGSSNQPQHF. In DNA, the CDR3 is TGCGCCAGCAGCCAAGGGGTAGGAGGGTCGAGCAATCAGCCCCAGCATTTT.

This clone was counted a few times. The chain uses TRBV21-1 and TRBJ2-2; the D segment call TRBD2 is taken from the table without a DNA check. TRBV21-1 constitutes a pseudogene. CDR3 length: 20 residues. In DNA form, the CDR3 reads TGTGCCAGCAGCAAGAGGGTTTTACTAGCGGGGGGACCCAACACCGGGGAGCTGTTTTTT. Translation gives CASSKRVLLAGGPNTGELFF.

V is TRBV4-1 and J is TRBJ1-4; D may be TRBD1 (5 bases). This CDR3 is 15 amino acids long. From germline, CDR1 is MGHRA and CDR2 YSYEKL. V was cut by 5 bases and J by 0 bases, with 10 bases left in between. CDR3 amino acids: CASSERGATNEKLFF. The CDR3 bases are TGCGCCAGCAGCGAGAGAGGGGCAACTAATGAAAAACTGTTTTTT.

The rearrangement joins TRBV2 to TRBJ1-3; the match to TRBD1 covers 7 bases. The CDR3 length is 13 residues. The germline CDR1 and CDR2 sequences are SNHLY and FYNNEI. The trim removed 11 bases at V and 0 bases at J, leaving 4 bases unmatched. CDR3 in DNA: TGTGCCCGCGGGACAGCCTCTGGAAACACCATATATTTT. Its protein product is CARGTASGNTIYF.